This TCR beta chain was sequenced during a study of blood T cells in healthy people across ages. Peripheral blood, about 9.4 milliliters per donor, was collected. V lost 1 base and J lost 9, with 11 bases in between. The CDR3 is 13 amino acids. CDR1 SGHKS and CDR2 YYEKEE come from the germline V gene (reference sequence). Together with a sample-barcoded 5' primer, a J-beta primer mix was included in a second PCR lasting about 7 to 12 cycles. TCRdb re-analysed the 5' RACE reads in MiXCR, keeping a single row per CDR3 protein. The data show roughly 1,700,000 distinct CDR3 sequences, roughly 27% seen once. This clonotype was seen at least ten times. Its target is unknown. Findings and limits, study-wide: A strong correlation between TCR beta diversity and naive T cell percentage was seen.

Source material: blood. This sequence was found in a woman in her 30s in good health. The chain links TRBV5-5 to TRBJ2-1; a possible D gene is TRBD2 (5 bases). The CDR3 loop is CASSLQLDGEQFF. The CDR3 DNA reads TGTGCCAGCAGCTTGCAACTAGACGGTGAGCAGTTCTTC.